Listed here are 8 T cell receptor beta chains from one sample, sequenced in a study of cytomegalovirus exposure and HLA in healthy donors. The study ran its PCR with 60 Vbeta and 13 Jbeta primers. The assay was immunoSEQ multiplex PCR, and TCRdb's table has in-frame clones only and misses some. Of more than 150,000 clones detected, 65% to 85% appear once; the ten largest clones hold around 3%. Sequenced: PBMCs. These receptors came from a woman aged 45-65 years in good health and CMV-seropositive.

On this clone itself: The conserved final phenylalanine or tryptophan is absent from the CDR3, which likely points to a read error. It is unclear where the CDR3 begins or ends on the DNA, so no DNA is shown, and the CDR3 is as TCRdb lists it. The J gene is TRBJ1-1, the V gene TRBV6-1; the table's D call, TRBD1, has no DNA check behind it. From germline, CDR1 is MNHNS and CDR2 SASEGT. The CDR3 has 17 residues if both end residues are counted. The CDR3 is CASSEWQEAFFGQGTRQ.

The chain employs TRBV7-9 and TRBJ2-5; weak D call: TRBD1 (6 bases). Looked up from germline, CDR1 is SEHNR and CDR2 is FQNEAQ (reference sequence). The CDR3 totals 14 residues. V was shortened by 3 bases and J by 0 bases, with 8 bases between the two germline ends. The CDR3 loop reads CASSFWTDQETQYF. CDR3 in DNA: TGTGCCAGCAGCTTTTGGACAGACCAAGAGACCCAGTACTTC.

The chain uses TRBV15 and TRBJ1-1, with 8 bases identical to TRBD1. Trimming removed 7 bases from V and 3 bases from J; junction bases left unmatched: 7. The CDR3 has 14 amino acids. Germline V gene sequence: CDR1 LNHNV, CDR2 YYDKDF (reference sequence). The CDR3 spells CATTPGGSDTEAFF. The CDR3 DNA follows: TGTGCCACCACCCCAGGGGGCTCGGACACTGAAGCTTTCTTT.

V is TRBV28 and J is TRBJ2-1, with D possibly being TRBD1 (5 bases). The CDR3 is made up of 13 amino acids. CDR1 MDHEN and CDR2 SYDVKM come from the germline V gene. The germline V and J ends were trimmed by 7 bases and 7 bases, with 14 bases remaining between them. DNA of the CDR3: TGTGCCAGCATGCCCACAGGTAGGAATGAGCAGTTCTTC. Translating gives CASMPTGRNEQFF. Looking up the rest from reference TRBV28 and TRBJ2-1 gives the full variable domain: DVKVTQSSRYLVKRTGEKVFLECVQDMDHENMFWYRQDPGLGLRLIYFSYDVKMKEKGDIPEGYSVSREKKERFSLILESASTNQTSMYLCASMPTGRNEQFFGPGTRLTVL.

This chain uses TRBV4-3 with TRBJ2-6; tentatively, D is TRBD1 (6 bases). V was trimmed by 4 bases and J by 4 bases, leaving 17 bases between them. The CDR3 covers 17 residues. The germline V gene has CDR1 LGHNA and CDR2 YSLEER. The CDR3 is CASSRGTGPGGANVLTF. The CDR3 DNA sequence: TGCGCCAGCAGCCGTGGAACAGGGCCGGGGGGGGCCAACGTCCTGACTTTC.

As to this clone: Other DNA sequences of this sample code for an identical CDR3. The V call is TRBV5-4, the J call TRBJ1-1; D is uncertain. V gave up 0 bases and J gave up 3 bases, with 6 bases separating them. The CDR3 has 13 amino acids. CDR1 is SGHNT, CDR2 YYREEE, per germline (reference sequence). CDR3 sequence reads: CASSLGGHTEAFF. The CDR3 region has the DNA TGTGCCAGCAGCTTGGGTGGGCACACTGAAGCTTTCTTT.

The chain has TRBV7-9 and TRBJ2-7; no reliable D call. V was trimmed by 5 bases and J by 3 bases, leaving 5 bases between them. CDR1 is SEHNR and CDR2 is FQNEAQ in the germline V gene (reference sequence). The CDR3 length is 11 residues. DNA for the CDR3: TGTGCCAGCAGCCCCAACTACGAGCAGTACTTC. Its protein is CASSPNYEQYF.

The V and J genes are TRBV5-4 and TRBJ2-1; TRBD2 matches at 10 bases. The CDR3 is 16 residues long. The V segment lost 4 bases and the J segment 2 bases; nucleotides outside the gene matches: 6. Germline CDR1 is SGHNT and CDR2 is YYREEE (reference sequence). The CDR3: CASSPRTSGTYNEQFF. CDR3 DNA sequence: TGTGCCAGCAGCCCTCGGACTAGCGGTACCTACAATGAGCAGTTCTTC.